This T cell receptor (beta chain) is drawn from a study of CD8+ T cells in alopecia areata. In its sample, this clone was seen once. Extracted RNA was reverse transcribed, and the resulting cDNA served as sequencing template. Repertoires were generated with immunoSEQ multiplex PCR, while TCRdb's copy carries only in-frame clones and drops some. The sample has 95,000 to 100,000 clones, about 58% seen once; the top ten hold around a sixth. Regarding treatment: oral pan-JAK inhibitor, 5-10 mg twice daily. The specimen was CD8+ T cells sorted from blood, collected at week 4, from a patient treated with tofacitinib. The TCR comes from a human donor with alopecia areata.

CDR3 residues: CASSLSRQGHSYEQYF. CDR3 DNA: TGTGCCAGCAGTTTATCGAGGCAGGGGCACTCCTACGAGCAGTACTTC. The chain joins TRBV27 to TRBJ2-7; D is perhaps TRBD1 (6 bases). Trimming removed 0 bases from V and 0 bases from J, with 12 bases in between. The CDR3 runs to 16 residues. Germline CDR1 and CDR2: MNHEY and SMNVEV (reference sequence).